This T cell receptor beta chain emerged from a study of blood T cell repertoires in COVID-19. Study overall: Specimens from acute and convalescent COVID-19 originated in the United States, Italy and Spain. T cells, B-cell-depleted T cells, or PBMCs provided the cDNA or gDNA that served as material.

Per the original methods: Amplification with reference gene primers provided the estimates of nucleated cell counts. Here immunoSEQ multiplex PCR was the method, and the copy in TCRdb shows in-frame clones only, minus some. The DNA gave D and trimming, while V, J and clone size come from that table. Here the sample spans 96,000 or so clones, roughly 90% being singletons. V was pared by 0 bases and J by 8 bases, with 13 bases between. Germline V lookup: CDR1 LGHDT, CDR2 YNNKEL (reference sequence). The CDR3 contains 14 residues. The sequenced sample was peripheral blood. The receptor comes from a human donor with COVID-19, enrolled during active disease. The donor label of this sample is uncertain. V is TRBV3-1 (or the pseudogene TRBV3-2) and J is TRBJ1-2; possible D gene TRBD1, 6 bases. The DNA of the CDR3 is TGTGCCAGCAGCCAAGATGAACAGGGTCGAGGCTACACCTTC. It yields the protein CASSQDEQGRGYTF.